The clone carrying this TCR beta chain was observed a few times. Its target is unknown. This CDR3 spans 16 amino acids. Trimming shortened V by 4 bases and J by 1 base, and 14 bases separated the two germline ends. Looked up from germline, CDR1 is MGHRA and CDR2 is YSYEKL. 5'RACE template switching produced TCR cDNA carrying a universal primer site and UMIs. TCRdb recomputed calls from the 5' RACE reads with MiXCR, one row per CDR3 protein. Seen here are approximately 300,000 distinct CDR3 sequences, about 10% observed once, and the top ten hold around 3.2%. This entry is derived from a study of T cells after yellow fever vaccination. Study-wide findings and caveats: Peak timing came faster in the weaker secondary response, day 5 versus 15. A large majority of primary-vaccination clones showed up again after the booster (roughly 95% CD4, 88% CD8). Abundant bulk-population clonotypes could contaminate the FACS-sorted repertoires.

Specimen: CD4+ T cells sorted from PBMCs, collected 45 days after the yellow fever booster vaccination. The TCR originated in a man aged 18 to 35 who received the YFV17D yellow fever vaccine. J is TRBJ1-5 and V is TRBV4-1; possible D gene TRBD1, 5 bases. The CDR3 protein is CASSPLAGSSNQPQHF. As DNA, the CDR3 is TGCGCCAGCAGCCCGCTGGCAGGGTCAAGCAATCAGCCCCAGCATTTT.